These 30 T cell receptor beta chains were all obtained from the same sample, sequenced in a study of shared clonotypes between healthy human individuals. Terminally differentiated effector memory CD45RA+ cells were excluded from the naive CD8 cells, which were CD45RO-negative and positively selected for CCR7. Clones were read by immunoSEQ multiplex PCR, and TCRdb kept only the in-frame ones, dropping some. The profile shows about 1,900,000 clones, over 85% of them singletons. Sequenced sample: naive CD8+ T cells sorted from blood. All receptors come from a man younger than 30 in good health.

The V and J genes are TRBV7-2 and TRBJ2-5; TRBD2 matches at 8 bases. V lost 1 base and J lost 3; bases outside the gene matches: 7. The CDR3 contains 16 residues. Looked up from germline, CDR1 is SGHTA and CDR2 is FQGNSA. The CDR3 sequence is CASSLDEREWEETQYF. DNA of the CDR3: TGTGCCAGCAGCTTAGACGAGCGGGAGTGGGAAGAGACCCAGTACTTC. Together with reference TRBV7-2 and TRBJ2-5, the CDR3 gives the full variable domain: GAGVSQSPSNKVTEKGKDVELRCDPISGHTALYWYRQSLGQGLEFLIYFQGNSAPDKSGLPSDRFSAERTGGSVSTLTIQRTQQEDSAVYLCASSLDEREWEETQYFGPGTRLLVL.

The V call is TRBV7-9, the J call TRBJ2-5; 13 bases are a match to TRBD2. In germline, CDR1 is SEHNR, CDR2 FQNEAQ (reference sequence). V dropped 6 bases and J dropped 5; count of bases not matched to a gene: 6. The CDR3 is made up of 15 amino acids. This CDR3 reads CASSPLAGGVETQYF. CDR3 coding DNA: TGTGCCAGCAGTCCACTAGCGGGAGGGGTGGAGACCCAGTACTTC.

Notes on this clone: Other DNA sequences within the sample encode an identical CDR3. This chain uses TRBV7-9 with TRBJ2-7; TRBD1 or TRBD2 may be the D gene (5 bases each). The germline gives CDR1 SEHNR, CDR2 FQNEAQ (reference sequence). This CDR3 comprises 14 residues. The V end lost 2 bases, the J end lost 0 bases, and 8 bases lay between the germline ends. The CDR3 sequence: CASSLPGSSYEQYF. The CDR3 nucleotides read TGTGCCAGCAGCTTACCAGGGAGCTCCTACGAGCAGTACTTC.

V is TRBV13 and J is TRBJ2-2, with D maybe TRBD1 (5 bases). The CDR3 totals 15 residues. Germline-derived CDR1 and CDR2 are PRHDT and FYEKMQ (reference sequence). Trimming stripped 3 bases from V and 4 bases from J, with 12 bases between. CDR3 region: CASSFRQGVTGELFF. CDR3 sequence (DNA): TGTGCCAGCAGCTTTAGGCAGGGTGTCACCGGGGAGCTGTTTTTT.

The chain combines TRBV6-5 with TRBJ1-4; a weak D match, TRBD1 (6 bases). The CDR3 contains 14 residues. Germline lookup yields CDR1 MNHEY and CDR2 SVGAGI. The V gene lost 5 bases and the J gene lost 6 bases, with 13 bases spanning the gap. CDR3 bases: TGTGCCAGCAGTCCACAGGGAGGTGATGAAAAACTGTTTTTT. It codes for CASSPQGGDEKLFF.

A word on this clone: Other DNA sequences in the sample encode the same CDR3. The chain joins TRBV5-6 to TRBJ2-1; maybe TRBD2 (5 bases). Germline loops: CDR1 SGHDT, CDR2 YYEEEE. CDR3 length equals 13 residues. The V and J ends lost 0 bases and 6 bases respectively, with 7 bases between them. CDR3 sequence: CASSLAGSNEQFF. DNA of the CDR3: TGTGCCAGCAGCTTGGCGGGGAGCAATGAGCAGTTCTTC.

Notes on this clone: The sample holds other DNA sequences that translate to the same CDR3. The chain carries TRBV10-3 and TRBJ2-7; a possible D gene is TRBD1 (6 bases). V lost 4 bases and J lost 2, with 9 bases in between. Germline CDR1 and CDR2: ENHRY and SYGVKD. This CDR3 is 13 amino acids long. CDR3 nucleotide sequence: TGTGCCATCAGTGGGGGGCAGACCTACGAGCAGTACTTC. It specifies CAISGGQTYEQYF.

The rearrangement links TRBV5-1 to TRBJ1-1, with 8 bases aligning to TRBD1. This CDR3 is built from 17 residues. After removal of 0 bases from V and 8 bases from J, the junction contained 15 bases not matched to a gene. Per the germline V gene, CDR1 is SGHRS and CDR2 is YFSETQ. CDR3 nucleotide sequence: TGCGCCAGCAGCTTGGGATCCCCCGGGACAGGTCCCTCGGAAGCTTTCTTT. Residues: CASSLGSPGTGPSEAFF.

This chain uses TRBV15 with TRBJ2-7, with TRBD1 identical over 9 bases. CDR3 length: 18 residues. V lost 0 bases and J lost 4; bases outside the gene matches: 13. CDR1 LNHNV and CDR2 YYDKDF come from the germline V gene (reference sequence). The CDR3 sequence is CATSRESITRQGGYEQYF. The CDR3 bases are TGTGCCACCAGCAGAGAGAGTATAACGAGACAGGGGGGATACGAGCAGTACTTC. The full variable domain, its missing parts supplied by reference TRBV15 and TRBJ2-7, is DAMVIQNPRYQVTQFGKPVTLSCSQTLNHNVMYWYQQKSSQAPKLLFHYYDKDFNNEADTPDNFQSRRPNTSFCFLDIRSPGLGDTAMYLCATSRESITRQGGYEQYFGPGTRLTVT.

The gene calls are TRBV4-1 and TRBJ1-2; D remains unclear. This CDR3 spans 15 amino acids. The germline V and J ends were trimmed by 0 bases and 7 bases, with 15 bases remaining between them. Per the germline V gene, CDR1 is MGHRA and CDR2 is YSYEKL. This CDR3 is CASSQDRAGAGGYTF. The CDR3 DNA is TGCGCCAGCAGCCAAGATCGGGCGGGAGCAGGTGGCTACACCTTC.

This chain joins TRBV6-5 and TRBJ2-2, with TRBD2 identical over 7 bases. Looked up from germline, CDR1 is MNHEY and CDR2 is SVGAGI. The CDR3 totals 15 residues. After removal of 7 bases from V and 4 bases from J, the junction contained 9 bases not matched to a gene. The CDR3, as DNA: TGTGCCAGCAAATGGTGGCGGGAGTTCACCGGGGAGCTGTTTTTT. Amino acid sequence: CASKWWREFTGELFF.

The CDR3 bases are TGTGCCAGCATGGAGCGGGAGCAGTCCTACAATGAGCAGTTCTTC. Translated: CASMEREQSYNEQFF. The J gene is TRBJ2-1, the V gene TRBV5-4; 8 bases are shared with TRBD2. The length of the CDR3 is 15 residues. The ends lost 6 bases at V and 1 base at J; junction bases unmatched: 6. Germline V lookup: CDR1 SGHNT, CDR2 YYREEE (reference sequence).

The chain carries TRBV7-6 and TRBJ2-1; D not certain. The ends were cut back, 5 bases at V and 8 bases at J, with 10 bases in the middle. Germline CDR1 is SGHVS and CDR2 is FNYEAQ. The CDR3 totals 12 residues. CDR3 sequence: CASSTGGHEQFF. Here the CDR3 DNA reads TGTGCCAGCAGCACGGGTGGTCATGAGCAGTTCTTC.

This clone was observed a single time. This chain uses TRBV19 with TRBJ2-3, with 10 bases fitting TRBD2. The germline V gene has CDR1 LNHDA and CDR2 SQIVND (reference sequence). Trimming cost V 5 bases and J 6 bases; bases outside gene matches: 2. This CDR3 comprises 13 residues. The chain's CDR3 is CASSVLAGDTQYF. Written as DNA, the CDR3 is TGTGCCAGTAGTGTACTAGCGGGGGATACGCAGTATTTT. Full variable domain (missing parts from reference TRBV19 and TRBJ2-3): DGGITQSPKYLFRKEGQNVTLSCEQNLNHDAMYWYRQDPGQGLRLIYYSQIVNDFQKGDIAEGYSVSREKKESFPLTVTSAQKNPTAFYLCASSVLAGDTQYFGPGTRLTVL.

This clone appeared a single time. V is TRBV10-1 and J is TRBJ1-2; the D is unclear. There are 15 residues in the CDR3. Per the germline V gene, CDR1 is WNHNN and CDR2 is SYGVQD (reference sequence). The V and J ends lost 5 bases and 6 bases respectively, with 19 bases between them. CDR3 sequence: CASSSRLVEVNGYTF. In DNA form, the CDR3 reads TGCGCCAGCAGTTCGCGTCTCGTGGAGGTTAATGGCTACACCTTC.

This chain connects TRBV27 to TRBJ2-7; 8 bases line up with TRBD2. The V gene end was trimmed by 7 bases and the J gene end by 3 bases; junction bases not matched to a gene: 11. The CDR3 contains 15 residues. From germline, CDR1 is MNHEY and CDR2 SMNVEV (reference sequence). The CDR3 reads CASTTGASGFYEQYF. In nucleotides, the CDR3 is TGTGCCAGCACTACGGGGGCTAGCGGGTTCTACGAGCAGTACTTC.

The chain uses TRBV6-6 and TRBJ1-5; D is possibly TRBD1 (6 bases). V was pared by 6 bases and J by 10 bases, with 16 bases between. The V gene's germline CDR1 is MNHNY and CDR2 SVGAGI (reference sequence). The CDR3 is 13 amino acids. For the CDR3, the DNA is TGTGCCAGCAGCTCCAGCCTGACAGGACCCCAGCATTTT. Translating it yields CASSSSLTGPQHF.

The V gene is TRBV7-9, the J gene TRBJ1-4; 9 bases match TRBD1. This CDR3 region has 16 residues. The trim removed 5 bases at V and 8 bases at J, leaving 12 bases unmatched. The germline V gene has CDR1 SEHNR and CDR2 FQNEAQ (reference sequence). As DNA, the CDR3 is TGTGCCAGCAGCACCCTCGTGGACAGGGGACCCGAAAAACTGTTTTTT. Protein sequence: CASSTLVDRGPEKLFF. Full variable domain (missing parts from reference TRBV7-9 and TRBJ1-4): DTGVSQNPRHKITKRGQNVTFRCDPISEHNRLYWYRQTLGQGPEFLTYFQNEAQLEKSRLLSDRFSAERPKGSFSTLEIQRTEQGDSAMYLCASSTLVDRGPEKLFFGSGTQLSVL.

The V call is TRBV11-1, the J call TRBJ2-1; maybe TRBD2 (6 bases). Trimming pared 5 bases from V and 8 bases from J, leaving 22 bases between. Germline CDR1 and CDR2: SGHAT and FQDESV (reference sequence). CDR3 length: 16 amino acids. CDR3 sequence: CASSNWDSGFSHEQFF. CDR3 in DNA: TGTGCCAGCAGCAATTGGGACTCCGGTTTTTCTCATGAGCAGTTCTTC.

V gene TRBV29-1 combines with J gene TRBJ2-7; D call uncertain. The CDR3 runs 13 residues. Germline-derived CDR1 and CDR2 are SQVTM and ANQGSEA. Trimming shortened V by 5 bases and J by 6 bases, and 17 bases separated the two germline ends. CDR3 nucleotides: TGCAGCGTTAACGGTGGGGTCTTGGCCGAGCAGTACTTC. It translates to CSVNGGVLAEQYF.

This chain uses TRBV28 with TRBJ1-2, with 12 bases that match TRBD1. Per the germline V gene, CDR1 is MDHEN and CDR2 is SYDVKM. Trimming cost V 6 bases and J 4 bases; bases outside gene matches: 6. The CDR3 loop spans 15 amino acids. CDR3 residues: CASREGQGAGYGYTF. The CDR3 DNA reads TGTGCCAGCAGGGAGGGACAGGGGGCAGGCTATGGCTACACCTTC.

In its sample, this clone was seen once. The CDR3 here is CASSLGGSGTGVYEQYF. DNA for the CDR3: TGTGCCAGCAGCTTAGGAGGGTCTGGTACAGGCGTCTACGAGCAGTACTTC. The V call is TRBV7-6, the J call TRBJ2-7, with D possibly called TRBD1 or TRBD2 (5 bases each). This CDR3 spans 17 amino acids. Germline CDR1 and CDR2: SGHVS and FNYEAQ. Trimming cost V 1 base and J 3 bases, with 19 bases left between them.

The chain is built from TRBV10-1 and TRBJ2-7; 10 bases map to TRBD1. This CDR3 has 14 residues. CDR1 and CDR2 (germline): WNHNN, SYGVQD (reference sequence). V lost 3 bases and J lost 5; bases outside the gene matches: 4. The CDR3 loop reads CASSDSGTGDEQYF. The CDR3 DNA is TGCGCCAGCAGTGACTCCGGGACAGGGGACGAGCAGTACTTC.

Written as DNA, the CDR3 is TGTGCCAGCAGTGAAATTGGACTAGCGGTACACGAGCAGTACTTC. Amino acids: CASSEIGLAVHEQYF. The chain couples TRBV2 to TRBJ2-7; 10 bases match TRBD2. CDR1 is SNHLY and CDR2 is FYNNEI in the germline V gene. CDR3 length equals 15 residues. Trimming took 2 bases from V and 5 from J; bases not matched to a gene: 6.

This chain links TRBV4-1 with TRBJ2-7; TRBD2 aligns across 7 bases. From germline, CDR1 is MGHRA and CDR2 YSYEKL. The CDR3 covers 15 residues. After removal of 0 bases from V and 2 bases from J, the junction contained 4 bases not matched to a gene. In DNA, the CDR3 is TGCGCCAGCAGCCAAGATTTGGGAGGGACCTACGAGCAGTACTTC. It encodes CASSQDLGGTYEQYF.

CDR3 in amino acids: CASSVERDRGFPPGNTIYF. The CDR3 coding sequence is TGTGCCAGCAGCGTGGAACGGGACAGGGGCTTCCCTCCTGGAAACACCATATATTTT. The V call is TRBV9, the J call TRBJ1-3; 10 bases line up with TRBD1. After removal of 2 bases from V and 2 bases from J, the junction contained 13 bases not matched to a gene. The CDR3 totals 19 residues. The germline CDR1 and CDR2 sequences are SGDLS and YYNGEE. The full variable domain, rest sourced from reference TRBV9 and TRBJ1-3, is DSGVTQTPKHLITATGQRVTLRCSPRSGDLSVYWYQQSLDQGLQFLIQYYNGEERAKGNILERFSAQQFPDLHSELNLSSLELGDSALYFCASSVERDRGFPPGNTIYFGEGSWLTVV.

The chain combines TRBV25-1 with TRBJ1-1, with TRBD1 identical over 7 bases. The germline gives CDR1 MGHDK, CDR2 SYGVNS. The V segment lost 4 bases and the J segment 0 bases; nucleotides outside the gene matches: 2. The CDR3 loop spans 14 amino acids. CDR3 sequence (DNA): TGTGCCAGCAGTGCGGGACAGTTGAACACTGAAGCTTTCTTT. The encoded protein is CASSAGQLNTEAFF. Full variable domain (rest looked up from reference TRBV25-1 and TRBJ1-1): EADIYQTPRYLVIGTGKKITLECSQTMGHDKMYWYQQDPGMELHLIHYSYGVNSTEKGDLSSESTVSRIRTEHFPLTLESARPSHTSQYLCASSAGQLNTEAFFGQGTRLTVV.

In regard to this clone: The sample has other DNA sequences that encode this CDR3 too. This rearrangement joins TRBV30 to TRBJ2-7; D ambiguous. CDR1 is GTSNPN, CDR2 SVGIG, per germline (reference sequence). V lost 0 bases to trimming and J lost 2 bases, with 5 bases between them. The CDR3 is 12 residues long. The CDR3 DNA is TGTGCCTGGAGTGTAACGACCTACGAGCAGTACTTC. It translates to CAWSVTTYEQYF.

The V call is TRBV7-2, the J call TRBJ2-5, with D uncertain. The CDR3 spans 13 residues. Germline V gene lookup returns CDR1 SGHTA and CDR2 FQGNSA. Trimming took 1 base from V and 0 from J, leaving 3 bases between them. CDR3 in DNA: TGTGCCAGCAGCTTAGGGTACCAAGAGACCCAGTACTTC. Its translation is CASSLGYQETQYF.

The chain joins TRBV7-9 to TRBJ1-5; tentative D call: TRBD1 (5 bases). Between the trimmed V and J ends, which lost 1 base and 2 bases, there was a span of 15 bases. This CDR3 contains 17 residues. Per germline, CDR1 SEHNR and CDR2 FQNEAQ (reference sequence). The chain's CDR3 is CASSLEGPVYGNQPQHF. As DNA, the CDR3 is TGTGCCAGCAGCTTAGAGGGACCCGTCTATGGCAATCAGCCCCAGCATTTT.